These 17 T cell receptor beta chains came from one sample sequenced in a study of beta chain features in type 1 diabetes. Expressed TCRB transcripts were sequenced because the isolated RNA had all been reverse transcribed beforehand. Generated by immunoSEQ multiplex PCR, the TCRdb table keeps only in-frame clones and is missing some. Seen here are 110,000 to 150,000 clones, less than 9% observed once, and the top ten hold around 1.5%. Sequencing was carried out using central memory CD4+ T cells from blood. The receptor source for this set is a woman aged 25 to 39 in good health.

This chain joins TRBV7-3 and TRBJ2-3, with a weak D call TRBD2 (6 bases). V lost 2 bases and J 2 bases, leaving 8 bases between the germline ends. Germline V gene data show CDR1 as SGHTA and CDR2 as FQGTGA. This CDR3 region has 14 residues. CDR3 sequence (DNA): TGTGCCAGCAGCTTAGGACTATTCACAGATACGCAGTATTTT. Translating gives CASSLGLFTDTQYF.

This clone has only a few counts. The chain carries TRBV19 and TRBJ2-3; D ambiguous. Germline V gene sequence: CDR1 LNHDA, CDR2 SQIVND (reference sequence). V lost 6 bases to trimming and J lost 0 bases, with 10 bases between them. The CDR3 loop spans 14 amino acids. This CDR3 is CASRSEPSTDTQYF. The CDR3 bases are TGTGCCAGTAGATCGGAGCCTAGCACAGATACGCAGTATTTT.

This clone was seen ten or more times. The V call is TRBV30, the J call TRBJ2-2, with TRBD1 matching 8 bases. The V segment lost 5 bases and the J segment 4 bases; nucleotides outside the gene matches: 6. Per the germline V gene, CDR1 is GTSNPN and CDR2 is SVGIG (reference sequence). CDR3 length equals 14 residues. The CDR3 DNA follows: TGTGCCTGGGATGGACAGGGCGTCACCGGGGAGCTGTTTTTT. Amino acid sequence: CAWDGQGVTGELFF.

This chain's CDR3 is CAISDSNEQYF. The DNA of the CDR3 is TGTGCCATCAGTGACAGTAACGAGCAGTACTTC. The rearrangement joins TRBV10-3 to TRBJ2-7, with D unresolved. The CDR3 is made up of 11 amino acids. Between the trimmed V and J ends, which lost 3 bases and 5 bases, there was a span of 5 bases. Per the germline V gene, CDR1 is ENHRY and CDR2 is SYGVKD.

As DNA, the CDR3 is TGTGCCAGCAGTTTCGTTAATCCGGGTGAAAAACTGTTTTTT. As protein: CASSFVNPGEKLFF. V is TRBV28 and J is TRBJ1-4; D remains unclear. Looked up from germline, CDR1 is MDHEN and CDR2 is SYDVKM. CDR3 length equals 14 residues. Trimming cost V 3 bases and J 7 bases, with 12 bases left between them.

CDR3 nucleotides: TGTGCCAGCAGCTTAGGGACTAGCGGGATGGGTCAAGAGACCCAGTACTTC. This translates into CASSLGTSGMGQETQYF. The V call is TRBV11-3, the J call TRBJ2-5; 12 nucleotides agree with TRBD2. V was clipped by 1 base and J by 2 bases; unmatched bases: 5. The CDR3 covers 17 residues. Germline V gene sequence: CDR1 SGHNT, CDR2 YENEEA.

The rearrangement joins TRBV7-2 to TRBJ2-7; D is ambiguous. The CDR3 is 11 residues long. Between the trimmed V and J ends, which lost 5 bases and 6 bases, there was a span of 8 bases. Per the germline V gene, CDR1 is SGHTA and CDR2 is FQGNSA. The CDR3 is CASSPAGEQYF. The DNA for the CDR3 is TGTGCCAGCAGCCCAGCAGGCGAGCAGTACTTC.

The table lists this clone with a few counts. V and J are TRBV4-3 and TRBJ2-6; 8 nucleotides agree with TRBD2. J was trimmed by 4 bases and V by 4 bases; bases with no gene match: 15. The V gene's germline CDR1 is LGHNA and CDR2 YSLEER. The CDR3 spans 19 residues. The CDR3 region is CASSPQPGGGAAGANVLTF. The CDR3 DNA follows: TGCGCCAGCAGCCCCCAGCCCGGGGGGGGCGCAGCCGGGGCCAACGTCCTGACTTTC.

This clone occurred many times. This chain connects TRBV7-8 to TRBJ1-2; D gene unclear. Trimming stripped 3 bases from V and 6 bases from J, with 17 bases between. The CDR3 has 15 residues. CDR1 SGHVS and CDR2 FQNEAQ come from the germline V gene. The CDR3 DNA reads TGTGCCAGCAGCTTGGAACGGGGATTGGTACATGGCTACACCTTC. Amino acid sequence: CASSLERGLVHGYTF.

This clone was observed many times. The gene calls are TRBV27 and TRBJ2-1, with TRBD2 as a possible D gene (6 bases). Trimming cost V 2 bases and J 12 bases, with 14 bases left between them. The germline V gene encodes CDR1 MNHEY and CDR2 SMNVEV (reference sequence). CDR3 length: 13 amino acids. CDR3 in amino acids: CASSLREQGVQFF. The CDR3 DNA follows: TGTGCCAGCAGTTTACGGGAGCAAGGGGTGCAGTTCTTC.

CDR3 region: CASSLTGTSGTDTQYF. CDR3 DNA: TGTGCCAGCAGCTTAACCGGGACTAGCGGCACAGATACGCAGTATTTT. The chain uses TRBV7-2 and TRBJ2-3; 10 bases are shared with TRBD2. Trimming took 2 bases from V and 1 from J; bases not matched to a gene: 3. CDR3 length equals 16 residues. From germline, CDR1 is SGHTA and CDR2 FQGNSA. Based on the CDR3 plus reference TRBV7-2 and TRBJ2-3, the full variable domain is GAGVSQSPSNKVTEKGKDVELRCDPISGHTALYWYRQSLGQGLEFLIYFQGNSAPDKSGLPSDRFSAERTGGSVSTLTIQRTQQEDSAVYLCASSLTGTSGTDTQYFGPGTRLTVL.

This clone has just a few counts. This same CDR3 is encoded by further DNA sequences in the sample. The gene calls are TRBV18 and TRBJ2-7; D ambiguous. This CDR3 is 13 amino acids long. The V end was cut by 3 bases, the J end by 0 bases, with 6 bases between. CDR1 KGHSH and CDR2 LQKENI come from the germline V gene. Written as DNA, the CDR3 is TGTGCCAGCTCACCGGGCAGCTCCTACGAGCAGTACTTC. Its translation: CASSPGSSYEQYF.

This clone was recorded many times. CDR3 DNA: TGCAGCGCGAGACAGAACACTGAAGCTTTCTTT. This gives the protein CSARQNTEAFF. This chain uses TRBV29-1 with TRBJ1-1; the D is unclear. Germline V CDR1 and CDR2: SQVTM, ANQGSEA. CDR3 size: 11 residues. Trimming took off 7 bases at V and 1 base at J, with 7 bases between the two ends.

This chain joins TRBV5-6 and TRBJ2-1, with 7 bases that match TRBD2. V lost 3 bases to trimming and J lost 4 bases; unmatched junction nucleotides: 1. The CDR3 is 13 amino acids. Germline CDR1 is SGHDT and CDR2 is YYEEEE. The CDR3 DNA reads TGTGCCAGCAGCTGGCGGGGGTACAATGAGCAGTTCTTC. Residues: CASSWRGYNEQFF.

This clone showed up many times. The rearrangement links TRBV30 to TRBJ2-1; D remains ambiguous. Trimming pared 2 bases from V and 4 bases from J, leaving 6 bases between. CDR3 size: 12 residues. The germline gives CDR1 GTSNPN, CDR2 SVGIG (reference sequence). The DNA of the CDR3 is TGTGCCTGGAGTCCAGAATACAATGAGCAGTTCTTC. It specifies CAWSPEYNEQFF.

CDR3 region: CASSLIVPDTQYF. CDR3 DNA sequence: TGTGCCAGCAGTTTAATAGTTCCAGATACGCAGTATTTT. The chain is built from TRBV28 and TRBJ2-3; D is unresolved. V was clipped by 2 bases and J by 4 bases, with 7 bases between them. Germline V lookup: CDR1 MDHEN, CDR2 SYDVKM. CDR3 length: 13 amino acids.

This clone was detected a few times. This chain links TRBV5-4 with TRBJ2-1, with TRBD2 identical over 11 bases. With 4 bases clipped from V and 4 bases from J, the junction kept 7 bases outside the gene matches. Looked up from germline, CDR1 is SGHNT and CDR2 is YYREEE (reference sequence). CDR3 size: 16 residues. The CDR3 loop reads CASSRGTSGRYNEQFF. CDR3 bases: TGTGCCAGCAGCCGAGGAACTAGCGGGAGATACAATGAGCAGTTCTTC.